Shown below are 4 T cell receptor beta chains from a single sample sequenced in a study of shared clonotypes between healthy human individuals (dated by TCRdb to about 2020). CD8 naive samples consisted of CD45RO-negative cells that were positively selected for CCR7, yielding a CD45RA+CCR7+ population without TemRA cells. The method was the immunoSEQ multiplex PCR assay. The clones in this table, taken by TCRdb from immuneACCESS, are in-frame only. Not every clone is retained; where verified, under half of the shortfall comes from an unresolved V gene, and the cause of the rest is unknown. This sample holds approximately 2,000,000 clones; just over 90% were observed only once. Together, the top ten hold approximately 1.6% of the sample. The sample was naive CD8+ T cells from PBMCs. In light of the paper, this sample's cell subset or site label describes: CD45RA+CCR7+. These receptors originate from a man aged 18 to 29 in good health. Some clones in this sample may be carry-over from other donors' samples.

The V gene is TRBV11-2, the J gene TRBJ1-1; the match to TRBD1 covers 7 bases. The CDR3 totals 17 residues. Looked up from germline, CDR1 is SGHAT and CDR2 is FQNNGV. V lost 2 bases to trimming and J lost 1 base; unmatched junction nucleotides: 10. CDR3 nucleotides: TGTGCCAGCAGCTTATTTTCGGTCGGGACAGCGAACACTGAAGCTTTCTTT. Encoded protein: CASSLFSVGTANTEAFF.

The chain uses TRBV9 and TRBJ2-1; no firm D call. Germline V gives CDR1 SGDLS, CDR2 YYNGEE. Trimming cost V 0 bases and J 0 bases, with 7 bases left between them. This CDR3 contains 15 residues. The CDR3, as DNA: TGTGCCAGCAGCGTAGGCGGATACTCCTACAATGAGCAGTTCTTC. Its translation is CASSVGGYSYNEQFF.

The count of this clone is one. The V and J genes are TRBV6-1 and TRBJ2-2; D possibly corresponds to TRBD1 (8 bases). From germline, CDR1 is MNHNS and CDR2 SASEGT. V lost 2 bases to trimming and J lost 4 bases, with 20 bases between them. The CDR3 consists of 18 residues. CDR3 DNA: TGTGCCAGCAGTGAACGACAGGGGTCTAGCGGTCCCACCGGGGAGCTGTTTTTT. Protein: CASSERQGSSGPTGELFF.

J is TRBJ2-7 and V is TRBV5-5; D not certain. CDR1 SGHKS and CDR2 YYEKEE come from the germline V gene (reference sequence). V lost 0 bases to trimming and J lost 2 bases, with 12 bases between them. The CDR3 covers 15 residues. CDR3 in amino acids: CASSLGRARTYEQYF. The DNA for the CDR3 is TGTGCCAGCAGCTTGGGTCGGGCGCGGACCTACGAGCAGTACTTC.